Reported below is one T cell receptor (beta chain). Its specificity is not known. By 5'RACE template switching, TCR cDNA was produced, with a universal primer site and UMIs added in the process. TCRdb processed the 5' RACE reads anew with MiXCR; each CDR3 protein has one entry. The profile shows some 220,000 distinct CDR3 sequences, approximately 3.3% of them singletons. This entry comes from a study of T cells after yellow fever vaccination. Study-wide results and caveats: By day 5 rather than day 15, the secondary response had peaked, though it was weaker.

There are 16 residues in the CDR3. Germline V gives CDR1 MNHEY, CDR2 SVGAGI. Trimming took off 4 bases at V and 0 bases at J, with 14 bases between the two ends. This material consisted of CD4+ T cells sorted from PBMCs, taken 10 days after the yellow fever booster vaccination. The J gene is TRBJ2-3, the V gene TRBV6-5; D perhaps matches TRBD1 (5 bases). This TCR was recovered from a young man who received the YFV17D yellow fever vaccine. The CDR3 is CASSFSGITSTDTQYF. CDR3 nucleotides: TGTGCCAGCAGTTTTTCAGGGATAACTAGCACAGATACGCAGTATTTT.